Presented here are 16 T cell receptor beta chains from one specimen sequenced in a study of T cells in Graves' hyperthyroidism and ophthalmopathy. Amplified regions were TCR beta CDR3 sequences from RNA transcripts. First-round RT-PCR targeting the TCR CDR3 was performed with the HTBI primer set. In TCRdb, the multiplex PCR reads were re-called with MiXCR into one record per CDR3 protein. The sample lists hundreds of thousands of distinct CDR3 sequences; just under 20% were seen once. Sequenced sample: blood. Receptor source: a middle-aged man with Graves' ophthalmopathy.

This clonotype was observed at least ten times. The rearrangement uses TRBV2 and TRBJ2-3; D is unclear. The germline V and J ends were trimmed by 6 bases and 4 bases, with 14 bases remaining between them. The CDR3 totals 14 residues. Per germline, CDR1 SNHLY and CDR2 FYNNEI. CDR3 region: CASSLTPVADTQYF. The CDR3 nucleotides are TGTGCCAGCAGCCTGACCCCCGTCGCAGATACGCAGTATTTT.

This clonotype was observed at least ten times. This chain links TRBV7-2 with TRBJ2-3, with 8 bases aligning to TRBD2. Germline V gene lookup returns CDR1 SGHTA and CDR2 FQGNSA. Germline trimming cut 4 bases from V and 3 bases from J; bases unmatched to any gene: 3. The CDR3 extends over 14 amino acids. In DNA form, the CDR3 reads TGTGCCAGCAGCTCGACTAGCGTGACAGATACGCAGTATTTT. This sequence encodes CASSSTSVTDTQYF. Variable domain in full (rest from reference TRBV7-2 and TRBJ2-3): GAGVSQSPSNKVTEKGKDVELRCDPISGHTALYWYRQSLGQGLEFLIYFQGNSAPDKSGLPSDRFSAERTGGSVSTLTIQRTQQEDSAVYLCASSSTSVTDTQYFGPGTRLTVL.

This chain uses TRBV20-1 with TRBJ1-4, with D possibly TRBD1 on 5 matching bases. V was cut by 3 bases and J by 5 bases, with 10 bases left in between. The germline gives CDR1 DFQATT, CDR2 SNEGSKA (reference sequence). The CDR3 is 13 amino acids. Here the CDR3 DNA reads TGCAGTGCTAGTTGGGGGAGGAATGAAAAACTGTTTTTT. It translates to CSASWGRNEKLFF.

The chain has TRBV5-5 and TRBJ1-1; D is unresolved. CDR1 and CDR2 from the germline V gene are SGHKS and YYEKEE (reference sequence). This CDR3 spans 14 amino acids. V was pared by 0 bases and J by 2 bases, with 8 bases between. CDR3 residues: CASSLGGDNTEAFF. The CDR3 DNA is TGTGCCAGCAGCTTGGGGGGAGATAACACTGAAGCTTTCTTT.

V and J are TRBV30 and TRBJ2-1; TRBD2 aligns across 8 bases. The CDR3 has 16 residues. Germline CDR1 reads GTSNPN; CDR2 reads SVGIG (reference sequence). The V segment lost 0 bases and the J segment 4 bases; nucleotides outside the gene matches: 8. The CDR3 coding sequence is TGTGCCTGGAGTGTACCGGGACTAGTTGGATACAATGAGCAGTTCTTC. This codes for CAWSVPGLVGYNEQFF.

About this clonotype itself: A read error may produce the germline difference seen at one junction end. CDR3 region: CASAGGYEQCF. The CDR3, as DNA: TGTGCCAGCGCTGGGGGGTACGAGCAGTGCTTC. This sequence joins TRBV6-1 and TRBJ2-7; possible D gene TRBD2, 6 bases. Germline values: CDR1 MNHNS, CDR2 SASEGT. The CDR3 has 11 residues.

This clonotype was recorded at least ten times. The chain joins TRBV27 to TRBJ2-1, with 8 bases identical to TRBD2. The CDR3 consists of 14 residues. V trimming: 7 bases; J trimming: 5 bases; junction bases outside the gene matches: 7. Germline loops: CDR1 MNHEY, CDR2 SMNVEV (reference sequence). Here the CDR3 DNA reads TGTGCCAGCAACAGACTAGCGTTTGACAATGAGCAGTTCTTC. Residues: CASNRLAFDNEQFF.

This clonotype was detected a few times. The CDR3 region is CAWMDRISGELFF. The DNA of the CDR3 is TGTGCCTGGATGGACAGGATCTCAGGGGAGCTGTTTTTT. V and J are TRBV30 and TRBJ2-2, with 7 bases matching TRBD1. This CDR3 region has 13 residues. V gave up 4 bases and J gave up 8 bases; unmatched junction bases: 7. Germline loops: CDR1 GTSNPN, CDR2 SVGIG (reference sequence). The complete variable domain, with remaining parts taken from reference TRBV30 and TRBJ2-2, reads SQTIHQWPATLVQPVGSPLSLECTVEGTSNPNLYWYRQAAGRGLQLLFYSVGIGQISSEVPQNLSASRPQDRQFILSSKKLLLSDSGFYLCAWMDRISGELFFGEGSRLTVL.

This clonotype has ten or more counts. This chain uses TRBV2 with TRBJ1-2; 8 bases match TRBD1. The CDR3 has 14 residues. CDR1 SNHLY and CDR2 FYNNEI come from the germline V gene. The J segment lost 2 bases and the V segment lost 8 bases, leaving 7 bases of the junction unmatched. CDR3 sequence reads: CASRDRGGNYGYTF. CDR3 bases: TGTGCCAGCCGAGACAGGGGCGGAAACTATGGCTACACCTTC.

This clonotype was seen a handful of times. This sequence may be a read error, since a much larger clone differs from it by one base. The chain is built from TRBV2 and TRBJ1-1; 8 bases line up with TRBD1. Germline CDR1 SNHLY, CDR2 FYNNEI. The CDR3 runs to 14 residues. Losses at the gene ends were 8 bases for V and 4 bases for J; bases not matched to a gene: 9. CDR3 nucleotide sequence: TGTGCCAGCTCCGCCCAGGGGGCGAGCACTGAAGCTTTCTTT. As protein: CASSAQGASTEAFF. The full variable domain, rest sourced from reference TRBV2 and TRBJ1-1, is EPEVTQTPSHQVTQMGQEVILRCVPISNHLYFYWYRQILGQKVEFLVSFYNNEISEKSEIFDDQFSVERPDGSNFTLKIRSTKLEDSAMYFCASSAQGASTEAFFGQGTRLTVV.

This clonotype appeared many times. The V gene is TRBV28, the J gene TRBJ2-3, with D possibly being TRBD1 (5 bases). Trimming cost V 5 bases and J 2 bases, with 17 bases left between them. Germline CDR1 MDHEN, CDR2 SYDVKM. The CDR3 contains 16 residues. DNA for the CDR3: TGTGCCAGCAGTAGAGTACCCGACAGTTACACAGATACGCAGTATTTT. Protein product: CASSRVPDSYTDTQYF.

This clonotype was picked up a small number of times. The chain has TRBV20-1 and TRBJ1-2; no clear D gene. V lost 0 bases and J 0 bases, leaving 11 bases between the germline ends. Germline loops: CDR1 DFQATT, CDR2 SNEGSKA (reference sequence). This CDR3 has 15 amino acids. The CDR3 DNA follows: TGCAGTGCTAGAGATTTGAGAAGTCCTAACTATGGCTACACCTTC. Its protein product is CSARDLRSPNYGYTF.

Many counts were recorded for this clonotype. This chain uses TRBV2 with TRBJ2-7, with D perhaps matching TRBD1 or TRBD2 (6 bases each). This CDR3 comprises 12 residues. With 5 bases removed from V and 7 bases from J, the gap between germline ends came to 12 bases. Per the germline V gene, CDR1 is SNHLY and CDR2 is FYNNEI. CDR3 region: CASSWTGAEQYF. CDR3 in DNA: TGTGCCAGCAGTTGGACGGGGGCAGAGCAGTACTTC.

This clonotype was counted a few times. The chain recombines TRBV6-1 with TRBJ2-2, with a possible D match to TRBD2 (7 bases). V was trimmed by 5 bases and J by 9 bases, leaving 19 bases between them. The CDR3 loop spans 15 amino acids. Germline V gene sequence: CDR1 MNHNS, CDR2 SASEGT. This CDR3 is CASSLPGGGARELFF. CDR3 coding DNA: TGTGCCAGCAGTTTACCCGGTGGGGGGGCTAGGGAGCTGTTTTTT.

This rearrangement joins TRBV7-6 to TRBJ2-2, with a possible D match to TRBD1 (6 bases). The CDR3 has 13 amino acids. V lost 7 bases and J 1 base, leaving 7 bases between the germline ends. Germline CDR1 SGHVS, CDR2 FNYEAQ. CDR3 in DNA: TGTGCCAGCAAAGGGGGGAACACCGGGGAGCTGTTTTTT. Protein: CASKGGNTGELFF.

The V call is TRBV10-3, the J call TRBJ2-5; the match to TRBD1 covers 9 bases. Germline V gives CDR1 ENHRY, CDR2 SYGVKD. The CDR3 is 15 residues long. J lost 7 bases, V lost 6 bases, and 12 bases had no gene match. CDR3 coding DNA: TGTGCCATCAGCCCCAACACAGGGGGCGCGGGGACCCAGTACTTC. Translation gives CAISPNTGGAGTQYF.